The entry below gives a single T cell receptor (beta chain) sequence along with its context. Its target is unknown. This sample was included in a study of CD8 T cells in Susac syndrome. Broader study findings: As the study acknowledged, the number of individuals in its TCR sequencing and HLA analysis was relatively small.

Random hexamers primed reverse transcription of about 0.5 to 1 ug RNA. Amplification of TCR beta CDR3 spanned 54 Vbeta and 13 Jbeta via immunoSEQ multiplex PCR. One entry per CDR3 protein, called by TCRdb with MiXCR from the immunoSEQ multiplex PCR reads. Of about 80,000 distinct CDR3 sequences listed, roughly 96% are singletons. CDR3 length: 14 residues. CDR1 SQVTM and CDR2 ANQGSEA come from the germline V gene. V dropped 8 bases and J dropped 6 bases, with 22 bases sitting between them. This chain uses TRBV29-1 with TRBJ1-1; D might be TRBD1 (5 bases). Sequenced sample: CD8+ T cells from PBMCs. This clonotype originated in a human donor with Susac syndrome. CDR3: CSLRIVVGGPEAFF. CDR3 sequence (DNA): TGCAGCCTCCGGATTGTAGTCGGGGGTCCTGAAGCTTTCTTT. Full variable domain (rest looked up from reference TRBV29-1 and TRBJ1-1): SAVISQKPSRDICQRGTSLTIQCQVDSQVTMMFWYRQQPGQSLTLIATANQGSEATYESGFVIDKFPISRPNLTFSTLTVSNMSPEDSSIYLCSLRIVVGGPEAFFGQGTRLTVV.